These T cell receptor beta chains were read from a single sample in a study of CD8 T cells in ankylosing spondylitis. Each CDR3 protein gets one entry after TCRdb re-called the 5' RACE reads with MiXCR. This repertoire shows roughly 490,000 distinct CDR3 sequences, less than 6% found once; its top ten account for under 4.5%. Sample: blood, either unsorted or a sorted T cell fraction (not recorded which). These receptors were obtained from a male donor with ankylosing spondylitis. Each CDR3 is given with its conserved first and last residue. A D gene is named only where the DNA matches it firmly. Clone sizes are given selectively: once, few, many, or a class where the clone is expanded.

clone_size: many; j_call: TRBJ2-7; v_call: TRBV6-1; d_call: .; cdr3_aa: CASRAGSPYEQYF; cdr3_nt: TGTGCCAGCAGAGCAGGGAGCCCCTACGAGCAGTACTTC
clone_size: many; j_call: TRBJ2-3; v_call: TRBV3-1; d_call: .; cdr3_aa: CASSQFLADTQYF; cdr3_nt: TGTGCCAGCAGCCAATTTCTTGCAGATACGCAGTATTTT
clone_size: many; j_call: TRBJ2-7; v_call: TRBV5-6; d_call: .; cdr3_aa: CASSSRPPPTTEQYF; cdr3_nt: TGTGCCAGCAGCTCGCGACCTCCCCCGACGACTGAGCAGTACTTC
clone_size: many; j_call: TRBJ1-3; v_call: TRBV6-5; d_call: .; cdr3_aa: CASSYSNIGNTIYF; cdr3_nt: TGTGCCAGCAGTTACTCGAACATAGGAAACACCATATATTTT
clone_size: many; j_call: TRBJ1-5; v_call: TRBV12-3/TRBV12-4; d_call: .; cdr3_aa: CASRARAGENQPQHF; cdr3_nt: TGTGCCAGCAGGGCCCGGGCAGGGGAGAATCAGCCCCAGCATTTT
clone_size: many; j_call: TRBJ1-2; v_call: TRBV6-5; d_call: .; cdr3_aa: CASSSASGYYGYTF; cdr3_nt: TGTGCCAGCAGTTCCGCCTCAGGGTACTATGGCTACACCTTC
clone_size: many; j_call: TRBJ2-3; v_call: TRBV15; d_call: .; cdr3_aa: CATSWSPITDTQYF; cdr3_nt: TGTGCCACCAGCTGGAGCCCTATCACAGATACGCAGTATTTT
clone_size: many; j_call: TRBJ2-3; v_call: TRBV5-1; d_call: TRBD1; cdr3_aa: CASSQGEYTQYF; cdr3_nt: TGCGCCAGCAGCCAGGGGGAGTATACGCAGTATTTT
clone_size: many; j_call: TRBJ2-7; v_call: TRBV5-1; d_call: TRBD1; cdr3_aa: CASSWDSKYEQYF; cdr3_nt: TGCGCCAGCAGCTGGGACAGCAAGTACGAGCAGTACTTC
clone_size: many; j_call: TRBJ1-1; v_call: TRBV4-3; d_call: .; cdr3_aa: CASSQDVGDTEAFF; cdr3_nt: TGCGCCAGCAGCCAAGATGTAGGGGACACTGAAGCTTTCTTT
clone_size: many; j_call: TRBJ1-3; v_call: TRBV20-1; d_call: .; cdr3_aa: CSARRFTPGYSGNTIYF; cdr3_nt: TGCAGTGCTAGGCGGTTTACTCCTGGATACTCTGGAAACACCATATATTTT
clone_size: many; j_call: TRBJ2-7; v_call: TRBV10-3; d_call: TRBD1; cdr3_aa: CAIRGQGYYEQYF; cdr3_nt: TGTGCCATCAGAGGACAGGGTTACTACGAGCAGTACTTC
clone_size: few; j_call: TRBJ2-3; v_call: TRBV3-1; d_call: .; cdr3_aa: CASSHYQVSTDTQYF; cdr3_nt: TGTGCCAGCAGCCATTACCAGGTCAGCACAGATACGCAGTATTTT
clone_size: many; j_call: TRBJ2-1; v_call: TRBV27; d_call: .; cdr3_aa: CASSLGTIYNEQFF; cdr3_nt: TGTGCCAGCAGTCTAGGGACCATCTACAATGAGCAGTTCTTC
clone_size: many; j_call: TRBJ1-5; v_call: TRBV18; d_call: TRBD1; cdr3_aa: CASSATGVGWQPQHF; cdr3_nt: TGTGCCAGCTCGGCGACAGGGGTAGGTTGGCAGCCCCAGCATTTT
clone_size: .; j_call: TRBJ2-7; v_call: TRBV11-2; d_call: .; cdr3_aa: CASSLDRAEGNRYEQYF; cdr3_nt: TGTGCCAGCAGCTTAGACAGGGCGGAGGGGAACCGTTACGAGCAGTACTTC
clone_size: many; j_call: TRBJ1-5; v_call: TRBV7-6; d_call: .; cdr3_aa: CASSLESWPDQPQHF; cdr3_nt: TGTGCCAGCAGCTTAGAAAGTTGGCCCGATCAGCCCCAGCATTTT
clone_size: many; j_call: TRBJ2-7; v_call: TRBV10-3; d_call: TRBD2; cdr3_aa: CATGLAATYEQYF; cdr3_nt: TGTGCCACCGGACTAGCAGCTACCTACGAGCAGTACTTC
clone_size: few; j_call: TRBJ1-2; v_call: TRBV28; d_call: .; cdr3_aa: CASSAEIRFYGYTF; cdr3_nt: TGTGCCAGCAGTGCCGAAATTAGGTTCTATGGCTACACCTTC
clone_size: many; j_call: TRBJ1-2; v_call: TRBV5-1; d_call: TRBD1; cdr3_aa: CASGARGRTNYGYTF; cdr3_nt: TGCGCCAGCGGAGCCAGGGGGCGTACGAACTATGGCTACACCTTC
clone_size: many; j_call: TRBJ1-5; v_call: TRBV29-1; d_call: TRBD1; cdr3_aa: CSVGRTGDNQPQHF; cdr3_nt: TGCAGCGTTGGAAGGACAGGGGATAATCAGCCCCAGCATTTT
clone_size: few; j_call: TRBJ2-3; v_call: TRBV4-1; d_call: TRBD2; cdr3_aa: CASSQDRFQTSGSPDTQYF; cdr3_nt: TGCGCCAGCAGCCAAGATCGGTTTCAAACTAGCGGGAGCCCAGATACGCAGTATTTT
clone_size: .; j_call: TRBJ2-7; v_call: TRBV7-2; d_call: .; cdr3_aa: CASSFRKALSYEQYF; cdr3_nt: TGTGCCAGCAGCTTCCGTAAAGCCCTCTCCTACGAGCAGTACTTC
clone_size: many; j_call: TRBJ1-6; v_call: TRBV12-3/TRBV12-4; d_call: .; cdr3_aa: CASSRQVPANSPLHF; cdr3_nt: TGTGCCAGCAGCCGGCAAGTTCCCGCCAATTCACCCCTCCACTTT
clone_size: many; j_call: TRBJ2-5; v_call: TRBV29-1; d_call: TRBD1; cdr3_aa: CSVGGPGQGRETQYF; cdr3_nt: TGCAGCGTTGGGGGTCCGGGACAGGGAAGGGAGACCCAGTACTTC
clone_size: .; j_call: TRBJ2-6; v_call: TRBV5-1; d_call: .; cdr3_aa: CASSPGVFGANVLTF; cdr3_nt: TGCGCCAGCAGCCCGGGGGTTTTTGGGGCCAACGTCCTGACTTTC
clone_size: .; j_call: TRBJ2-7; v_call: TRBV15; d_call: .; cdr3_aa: CATSGQLTGSYEQYF; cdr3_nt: TGTGCCACCAGCGGACAACTCACCGGTTCCTACGAGCAGTACTTC
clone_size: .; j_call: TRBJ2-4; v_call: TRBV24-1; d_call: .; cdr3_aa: CATSDPNRNIQYF; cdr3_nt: TGTGCCACCAGTGATCCGAACAGAAACATTCAGTACTTC
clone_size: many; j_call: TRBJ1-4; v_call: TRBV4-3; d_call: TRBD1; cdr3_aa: CASSQGTGVDEKLFF; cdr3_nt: TGCGCCAGCAGCCAGGGGACAGGGGTAGATGAAAAACTGTTTTTT
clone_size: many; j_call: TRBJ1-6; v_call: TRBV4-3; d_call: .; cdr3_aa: CASSLYGTVVNSPLHF; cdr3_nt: TGCGCCAGCAGCCTTTATGGGACGGTTGTAAATTCACCCCTCCACTTT
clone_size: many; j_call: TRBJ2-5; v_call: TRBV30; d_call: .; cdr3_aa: CAWTGGPLETQYF; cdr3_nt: TGTGCCTGGACGGGGGGCCCACTGGAGACCCAGTACTTC